This T cell receptor beta chain was observed in a study of T cell responses to AZD1222 COVID-19 vaccine. Study results and caveats: Mostly white British, mostly female donors; authors suggested clonal diversity may be underestimated. Seropositive at baseline were only a handful of AZD1222 recipients.

This CDR3 contains 15 residues. Germline V gives CDR1 MNHEY, CDR2 SMNVEV (reference sequence). Trimming removed 7 bases at V and 15 bases at J, with 28 bases between. The protocol was immunoSEQ multiplex PCR, while the TCRdb copy is restricted to in-frame clones and leaves out a portion. This table has approximately 89,000 clones, roughly nine tenths appearing once. Note on this clone: The target antigen is unknown.

This clonotype was sampled from an adult in good health. The chain couples TRBV27 to TRBJ2-1; unclear D gene. The sequencing here drew on peripheral blood, taken on day 0 of AZD1222 vaccination. The CDR3: CASTAVQPGVGLAFF. CDR3 in DNA: TGTGCCAGCACCGCGGTCCAACCGGGCGTAGGGTTGGCGTTCTTC.